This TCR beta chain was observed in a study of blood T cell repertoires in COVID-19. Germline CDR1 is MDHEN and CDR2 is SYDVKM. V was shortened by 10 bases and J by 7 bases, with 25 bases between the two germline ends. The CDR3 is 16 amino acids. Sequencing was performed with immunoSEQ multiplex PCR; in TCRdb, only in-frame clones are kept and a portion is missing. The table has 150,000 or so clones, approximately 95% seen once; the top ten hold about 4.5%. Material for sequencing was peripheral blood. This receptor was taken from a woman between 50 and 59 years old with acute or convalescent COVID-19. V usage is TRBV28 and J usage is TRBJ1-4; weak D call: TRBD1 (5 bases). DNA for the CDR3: TGTGCCATCTCAAATACTCCAGGGTTTTTGGGTGAAAAACTGTTTTTT. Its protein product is CAISNTPGFLGEKLFF.